The source of this T cell receptor beta chain is a study of T cells in Graves' hyperthyroidism and ophthalmopathy. This clonotype was detected many times. The V and J ends lost 8 bases and 10 bases, in that order; junction bases with no gene match: 5. CDR3 size: 12 residues. Germline CDR1 reads MDHEN; CDR2 reads SYDVKM. PBMCs were sourced from more than 9 ml fresh peripheral blood. The source material, RNA transcripts, was used to amplify TCR beta CDR3 regions. Initially, a first-round RT-PCR of the TCR CDR3 employed the HTBI primer set. TCRdb re-derived calls from the multiplex PCR reads in MiXCR, one entry per CDR3 protein. The sample yields roughly 500,000 distinct CDR3 sequences, approximately 16% seen once.

The sequence was collected from a woman aged 25 to 39 with Graves' ophthalmopathy. What was sequenced was blood. The V gene is TRBV28, the J gene TRBJ2-1, with 10 bases identical to TRBD2. CDR3 loop: CASEREGGEQFF. CDR3 bases: TGTGCCAGCGAGCGGGAGGGCGGCGAGCAGTTCTTC.